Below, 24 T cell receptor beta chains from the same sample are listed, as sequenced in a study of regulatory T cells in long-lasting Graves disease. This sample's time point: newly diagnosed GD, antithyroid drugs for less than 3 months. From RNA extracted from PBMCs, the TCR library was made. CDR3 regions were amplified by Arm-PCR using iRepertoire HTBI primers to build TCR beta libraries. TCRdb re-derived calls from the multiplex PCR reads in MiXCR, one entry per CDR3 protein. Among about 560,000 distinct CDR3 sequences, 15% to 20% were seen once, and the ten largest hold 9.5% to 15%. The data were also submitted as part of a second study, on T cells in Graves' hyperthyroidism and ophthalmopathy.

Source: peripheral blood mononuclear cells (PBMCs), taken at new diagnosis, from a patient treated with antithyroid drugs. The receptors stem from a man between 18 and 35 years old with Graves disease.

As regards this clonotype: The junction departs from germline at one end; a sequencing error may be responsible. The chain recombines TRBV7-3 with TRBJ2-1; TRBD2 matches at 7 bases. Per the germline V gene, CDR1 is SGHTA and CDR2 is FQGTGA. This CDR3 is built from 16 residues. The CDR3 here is CASGLSAGRTYNEQFF. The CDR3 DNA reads TGTGCCAGCGGCTTAAGTGCCGGGAGGACCTACAATGAGCAGTTCTTC.

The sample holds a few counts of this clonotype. The CDR3 DNA reads as TGCAGCGCCCGCATAATCACATACAATGAGCAGTTCTTC. Encoded protein: CSARIITYNEQFF. This chain uses TRBV29-1 with TRBJ2-1, with unresolved D. Germline CDR1 is SQVTM and CDR2 is ANQGSEA. Trimming stripped 7 bases from V and 4 bases from J, with 14 bases between. The CDR3 is 13 amino acids.

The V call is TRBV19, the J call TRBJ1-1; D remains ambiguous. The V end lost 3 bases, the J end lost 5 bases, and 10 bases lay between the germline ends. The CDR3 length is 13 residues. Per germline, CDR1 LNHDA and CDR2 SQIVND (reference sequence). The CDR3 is CASSIQVWTEAFF. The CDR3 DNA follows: TGTGCCAGTAGTATTCAGGTCTGGACTGAAGCTTTCTTT.

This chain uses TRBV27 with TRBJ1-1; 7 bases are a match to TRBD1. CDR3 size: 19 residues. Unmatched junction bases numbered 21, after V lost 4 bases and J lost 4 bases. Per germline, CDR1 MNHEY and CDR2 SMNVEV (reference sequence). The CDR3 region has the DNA TGTGCCAGCAGTTCCACCTCCGAAGGGCAGGGGGGGGGGGGCACTGAAGCTTTCTTT. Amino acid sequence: CASSSTSEGQGGGGTEAFF.

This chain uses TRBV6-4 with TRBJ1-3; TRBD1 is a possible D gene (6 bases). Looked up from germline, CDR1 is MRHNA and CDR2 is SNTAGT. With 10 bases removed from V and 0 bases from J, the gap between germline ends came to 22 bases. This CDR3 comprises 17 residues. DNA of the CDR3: TGTGCCAACGACCCGAAACAGGGCCCGCACTCTGGAAACACCATATATTTT. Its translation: CANDPKQGPHSGNTIYF.

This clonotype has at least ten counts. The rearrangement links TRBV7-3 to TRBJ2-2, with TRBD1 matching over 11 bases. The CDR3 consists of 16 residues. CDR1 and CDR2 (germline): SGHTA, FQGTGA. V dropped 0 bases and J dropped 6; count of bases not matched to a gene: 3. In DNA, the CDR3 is TGTGCCAGCAGCTTAACCCCGGGACAGGGGGCCGGGGAGCTGTTTTTT. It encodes CASSLTPGQGAGELFF.

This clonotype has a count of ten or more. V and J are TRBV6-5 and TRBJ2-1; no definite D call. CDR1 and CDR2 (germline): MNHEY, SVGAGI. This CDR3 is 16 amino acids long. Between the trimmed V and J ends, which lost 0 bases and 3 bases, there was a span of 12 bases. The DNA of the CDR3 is TGTGCCAGCAGTTACTCGACTGACTTCGGCTACAATGAGCAGTTCTTC. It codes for CASSYSTDFGYNEQFF.

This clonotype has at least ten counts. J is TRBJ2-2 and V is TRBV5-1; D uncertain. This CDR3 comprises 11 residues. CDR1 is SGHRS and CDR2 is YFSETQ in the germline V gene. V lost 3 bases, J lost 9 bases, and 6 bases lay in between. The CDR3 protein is CASSYSRELFF. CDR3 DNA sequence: TGCGCCAGCAGCTATAGTAGGGAGCTGTTTTTT.

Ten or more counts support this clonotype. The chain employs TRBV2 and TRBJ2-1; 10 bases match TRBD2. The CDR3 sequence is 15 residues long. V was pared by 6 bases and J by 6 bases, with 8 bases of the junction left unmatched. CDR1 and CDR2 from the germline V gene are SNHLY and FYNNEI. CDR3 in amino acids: CASRQREGPGNEQFF. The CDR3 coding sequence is TGTGCCAGCAGACAGCGGGAGGGCCCGGGCAATGAGCAGTTCTTC.

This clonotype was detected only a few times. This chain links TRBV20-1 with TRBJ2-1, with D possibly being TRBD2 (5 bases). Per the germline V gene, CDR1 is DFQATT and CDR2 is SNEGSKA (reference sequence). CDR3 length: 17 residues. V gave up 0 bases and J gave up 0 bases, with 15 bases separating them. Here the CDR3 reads CSARDPSGLSSYNEQFF. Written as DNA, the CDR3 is TGCAGTGCTAGAGATCCAAGCGGCCTGAGCTCCTACAATGAGCAGTTCTTC.

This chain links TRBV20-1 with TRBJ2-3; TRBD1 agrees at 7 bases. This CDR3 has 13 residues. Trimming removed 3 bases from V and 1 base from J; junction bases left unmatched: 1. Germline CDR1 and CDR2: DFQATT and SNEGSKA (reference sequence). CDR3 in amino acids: CSARTGRTDTQYF. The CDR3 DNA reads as TGCAGTGCTAGGACAGGGCGCACAGATACGCAGTATTTT.

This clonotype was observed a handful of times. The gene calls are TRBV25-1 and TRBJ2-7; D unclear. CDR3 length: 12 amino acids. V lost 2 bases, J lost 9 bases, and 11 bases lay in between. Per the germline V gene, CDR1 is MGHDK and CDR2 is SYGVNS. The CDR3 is CASSEPGPVQYF. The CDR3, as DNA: TGTGCCAGCAGTGAACCCGGACCGGTGCAGTACTTC.

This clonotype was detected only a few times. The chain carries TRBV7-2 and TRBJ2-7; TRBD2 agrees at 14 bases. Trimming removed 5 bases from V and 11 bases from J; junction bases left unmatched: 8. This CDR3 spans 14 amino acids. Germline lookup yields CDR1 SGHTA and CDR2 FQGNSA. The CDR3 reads CASSEGTSGSGEYF. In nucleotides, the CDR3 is TGTGCCAGCAGCGAGGGGACTAGCGGGAGCGGAGAGTACTTC.

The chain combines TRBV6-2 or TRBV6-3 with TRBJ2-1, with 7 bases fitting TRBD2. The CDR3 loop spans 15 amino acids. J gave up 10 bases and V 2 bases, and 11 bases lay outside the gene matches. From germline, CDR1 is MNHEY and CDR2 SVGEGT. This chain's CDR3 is CASSYTKTAGVEQFF. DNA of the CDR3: TGTGCCAGCAGTTACACGAAAACCGCGGGAGTAGAGCAGTTCTTC.

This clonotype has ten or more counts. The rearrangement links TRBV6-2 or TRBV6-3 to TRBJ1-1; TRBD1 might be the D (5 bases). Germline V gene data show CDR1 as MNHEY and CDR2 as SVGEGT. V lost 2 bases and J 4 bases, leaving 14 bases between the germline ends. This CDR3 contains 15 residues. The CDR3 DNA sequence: TGTGCCAGCAGTTACGGGACGGGAAGGGGCACTGAAGCTTTCTTT. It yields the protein CASSYGTGRGTEAFF.

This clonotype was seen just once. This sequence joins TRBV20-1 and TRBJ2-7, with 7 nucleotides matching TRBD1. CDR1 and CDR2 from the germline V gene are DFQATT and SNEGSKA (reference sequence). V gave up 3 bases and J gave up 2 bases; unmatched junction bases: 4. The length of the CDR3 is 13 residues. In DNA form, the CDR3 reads TGCAGTGCTAGGGTCAGGGGGACCTACGAGCAGTACTTC. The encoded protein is CSARVRGTYEQYF.

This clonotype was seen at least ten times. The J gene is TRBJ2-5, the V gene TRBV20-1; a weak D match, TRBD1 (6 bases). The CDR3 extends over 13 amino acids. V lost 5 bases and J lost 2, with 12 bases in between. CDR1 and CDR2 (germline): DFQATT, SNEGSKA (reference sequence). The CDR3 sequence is CSALTDRQETQYF. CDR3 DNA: TGCAGTGCTCTAACCGACAGGCAAGAGACCCAGTACTTC.

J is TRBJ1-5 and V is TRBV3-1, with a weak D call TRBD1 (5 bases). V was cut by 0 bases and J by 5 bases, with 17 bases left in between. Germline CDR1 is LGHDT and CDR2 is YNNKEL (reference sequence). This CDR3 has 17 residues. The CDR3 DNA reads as TGTGCCAGCAGCCAAGAGGCGAGGGGTGGGCGGTATCAGCCCCAGCATTTT. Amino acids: CASSQEARGGRYQPQHF. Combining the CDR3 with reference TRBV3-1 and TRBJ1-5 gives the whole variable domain DTAVSQTPKYLVTQMGNDKSIKCEQNLGHDTMYWYKQDSKKFLKIMFSYNNKELIINETVPNRFSPKSPDKAHLNLHINSLELGDSAVYFCASSQEARGGRYQPQHFGDGTRLSIL.

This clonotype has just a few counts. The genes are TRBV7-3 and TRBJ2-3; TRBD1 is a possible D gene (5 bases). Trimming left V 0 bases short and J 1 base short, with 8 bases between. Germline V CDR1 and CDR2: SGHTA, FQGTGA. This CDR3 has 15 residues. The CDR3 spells CASSLTTARTDTQYF. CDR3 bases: TGTGCCAGCAGCTTAACGACAGCTCGCACAGATACGCAGTATTTT.

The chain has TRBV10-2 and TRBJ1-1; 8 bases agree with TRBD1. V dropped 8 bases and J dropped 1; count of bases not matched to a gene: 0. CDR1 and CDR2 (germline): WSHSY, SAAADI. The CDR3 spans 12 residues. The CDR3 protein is CASGQGNTEAFF. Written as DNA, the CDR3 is TGCGCCAGCGGACAGGGGAACACTGAAGCTTTCTTT.

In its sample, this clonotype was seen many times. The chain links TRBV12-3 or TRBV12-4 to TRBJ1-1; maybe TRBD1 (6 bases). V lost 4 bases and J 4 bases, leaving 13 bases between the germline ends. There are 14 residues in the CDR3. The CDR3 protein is CASSSRGGVTEAFF. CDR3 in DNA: TGTGCCAGCAGTTCCAGGGGTGGGGTCACTGAAGCTTTCTTT.

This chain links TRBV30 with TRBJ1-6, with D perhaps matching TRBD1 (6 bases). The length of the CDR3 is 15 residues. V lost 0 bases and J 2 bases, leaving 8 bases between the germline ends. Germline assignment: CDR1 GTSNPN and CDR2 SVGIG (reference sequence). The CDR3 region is CAWSVGGAYNSPLHF. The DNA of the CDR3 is TGTGCCTGGAGTGTCGGGGGCGCCTATAATTCACCCCTCCACTTT.

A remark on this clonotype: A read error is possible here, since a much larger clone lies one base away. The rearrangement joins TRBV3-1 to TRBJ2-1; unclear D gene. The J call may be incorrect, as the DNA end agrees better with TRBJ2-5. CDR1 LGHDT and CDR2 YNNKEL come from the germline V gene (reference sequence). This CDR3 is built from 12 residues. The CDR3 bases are TGTGCCAGCAGCCGCCAACAAGGGACCCAGTACTTC. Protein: CASSRQQGTQYF.

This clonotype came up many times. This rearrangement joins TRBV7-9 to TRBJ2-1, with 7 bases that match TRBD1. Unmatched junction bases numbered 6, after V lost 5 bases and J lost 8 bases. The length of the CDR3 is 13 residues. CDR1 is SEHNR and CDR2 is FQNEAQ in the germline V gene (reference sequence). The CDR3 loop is CASSPRDSDEQFF. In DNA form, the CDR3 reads TGTGCCAGCAGCCCCAGGGACAGTGATGAGCAGTTCTTC.